The entry that follows covers one T cell receptor beta chain sequence. Its antigen remains unidentified. This entry belongs to a study of lymphopenia after photon versus proton radiotherapy. Notes on the study in general: Only patients who died were analyzed for survival; proton advantage is unproven.

Data came from immunoSEQ multiplex PCR; TCRdb stores just in-frame clones and leaves some out. Found here are tens of thousands of clones, around 90% of them singletons; the top ten hold approximately 9.4%. The source was peripheral blood, collected from a patient treated with proton-based radiotherapy. This TCR was sampled from a woman in her 70s with pancreatic cancer. Some clones in this sample may be carry-over from other donors' samples.

CDR3 nucleotides: TGCGCCAGCAGCCCGGGGATGAACACTGAAGCTTTCTTT. This sequence encodes CASSPGMNTEAFF. The chain combines TRBV10-1 with TRBJ1-1; the D is unclear. CDR3 length: 13 amino acids. Trimming stripped 6 bases from V and 0 bases from J, with 8 bases between. The germline gives CDR1 WNHNN, CDR2 SYGVQD (reference sequence).